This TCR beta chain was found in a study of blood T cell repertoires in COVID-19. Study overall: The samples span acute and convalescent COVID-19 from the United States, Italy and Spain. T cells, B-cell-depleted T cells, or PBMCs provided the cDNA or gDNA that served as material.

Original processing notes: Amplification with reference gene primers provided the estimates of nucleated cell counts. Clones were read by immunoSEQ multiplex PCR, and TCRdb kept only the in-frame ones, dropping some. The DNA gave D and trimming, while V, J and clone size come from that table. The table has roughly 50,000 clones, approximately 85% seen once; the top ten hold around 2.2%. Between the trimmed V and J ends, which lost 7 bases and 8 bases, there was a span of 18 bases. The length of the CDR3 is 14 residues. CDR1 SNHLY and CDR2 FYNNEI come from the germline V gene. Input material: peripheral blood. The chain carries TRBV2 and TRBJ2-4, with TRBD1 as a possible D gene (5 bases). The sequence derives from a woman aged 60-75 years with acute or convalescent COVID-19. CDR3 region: CASTAQGDGYIQYF. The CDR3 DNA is TGTGCCAGCACCGCTCAGGGTGACGGATACATTCAGTACTTC.